The present T cell receptor beta chain was sequenced within a study of T cells after yellow fever vaccination. Study-level findings and limits: Most clones from primary vaccination resurfaced after the booster (under 97% CD4, 75% to 90% CD8). Compared with primary, the secondary response was weaker and peaked at day 5, not 15. A minor fraction of clonotypes spanned both CD4 and CD8 compartments.

As TCR cDNA was made by 5'RACE template switching, a universal primer site and UMIs were added. From the 5' RACE reads, TCRdb called clonotypes with MiXCR, one entry per CDR3 protein. The table shows under 250,000 distinct CDR3 sequences, with about 3% occurring only once. With respect to this clonotype: Its antigen is not identified.

Germline lookup yields CDR1 MNHEY and CDR2 SVGEGT. Trimming took 10 bases from V and 3 from J, leaving 15 bases between them. The CDR3 runs 14 residues. V usage is TRBV6-2 or TRBV6-3 and J usage is TRBJ2-2, with D unclear. Specimen: CD4+ T cells sorted from PBMCs, collected 10 days after the yellow fever booster vaccination. The TCR comes from a man between 18 and 29 years old who received the YFV17D yellow fever vaccine. The CDR3 nucleotides are TGTGCCATCTGTAGGCGTCGGGACACCGGGGAGCTGTTTTTT. It specifies CAICRRRDTGELFF.